The source of this TCR beta chain is a study of Tregs in tolerant kidney transplant recipients. Thawed PBMCs were FACS-sorted into unstimulated CD4+CD25+CD127- regulatory T cells, CD4+CD25- non-regulatory cells, CD4 and CD8 cells. Sequencing was performed with immunoSEQ multiplex PCR; in TCRdb, only in-frame clones are kept and a portion is missing. In the table there are hundreds of thousands of clones, about 80% of which are singletons. The germline V and J ends were trimmed by 6 bases and 2 bases, with 10 bases remaining between them. This CDR3 spans 13 amino acids. Germline V gene data show CDR1 as KGHSH and CDR2 as LQKENI. Study-level results: This study did not directly address biological reproducibility. Expanding Tregs on activated donor B cells appeared to best identify donor-specific TCRbeta clones. Findings come from small patient numbers and require larger validation.

Comments on this clone: Its antigen is not identified.

The rearrangement joins TRBV18 to TRBJ2-5; D is uncertain. This TCR was sampled from a human donor in good health. The sample comprised CD4+ T cells from blood. The CDR3 DNA reads as TGTGCCAGCTCTTCGTCCCTACAAGAGACCCAGTACTTC. Amino acids: CASSSSLQETQYF.